This T cell receptor beta chain was obtained from a study of cytomegalovirus exposure and HLA in healthy donors. Background on the study: Approximately 180 million T cells yielded roughly 120 million unique TCR beta sequences, as an earlier analysis found.

13 Jbeta primers and 60 Vbeta primers were used for the PCR. Only in-frame clones appear in the TCRdb table, and some are missing; sequencing was by immunoSEQ multiplex PCR. The sample has around 160,000 clones, 75% seen once. The CDR3 is 15 amino acids. In germline, CDR1 is MDHEN, CDR2 SYDVKM. The V segment lost 4 bases and the J segment 2 bases; nucleotides outside the gene matches: 5. This clonotype was obtained from a male donor in good health and CMV-seronegative. The chain employs TRBV28 and TRBJ1-2, with 9 nucleotides matching TRBD1. The sequencing sample was made of PBMCs. The CDR3 region has the DNA TGTGCCAGCAGTTCAGGGACAGGGCTGAACTATGGCTACACCTTC. This sequence encodes CASSSGTGLNYGYTF.